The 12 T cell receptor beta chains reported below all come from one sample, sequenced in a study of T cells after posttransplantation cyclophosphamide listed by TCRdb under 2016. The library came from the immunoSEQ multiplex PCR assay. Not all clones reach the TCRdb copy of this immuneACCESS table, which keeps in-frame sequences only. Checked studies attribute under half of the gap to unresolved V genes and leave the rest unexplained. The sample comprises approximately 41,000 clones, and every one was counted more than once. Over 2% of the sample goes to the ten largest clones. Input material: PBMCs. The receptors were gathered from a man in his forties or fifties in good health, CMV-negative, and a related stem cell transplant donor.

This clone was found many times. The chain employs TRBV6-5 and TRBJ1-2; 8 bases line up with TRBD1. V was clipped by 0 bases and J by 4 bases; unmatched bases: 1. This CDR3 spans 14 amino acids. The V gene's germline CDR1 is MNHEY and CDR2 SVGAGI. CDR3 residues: CASSYSDRGYGYTF. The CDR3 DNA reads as TGTGCCAGCAGTTACTCCGACAGGGGCTATGGCTACACCTTC.

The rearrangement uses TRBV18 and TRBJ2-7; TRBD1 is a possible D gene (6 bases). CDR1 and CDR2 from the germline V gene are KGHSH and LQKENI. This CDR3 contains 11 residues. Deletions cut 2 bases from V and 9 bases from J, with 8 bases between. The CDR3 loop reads CASSPADRQYF. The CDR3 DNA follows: TGTGCCAGCTCACCAGCGGACAGGCAGTACTTC.

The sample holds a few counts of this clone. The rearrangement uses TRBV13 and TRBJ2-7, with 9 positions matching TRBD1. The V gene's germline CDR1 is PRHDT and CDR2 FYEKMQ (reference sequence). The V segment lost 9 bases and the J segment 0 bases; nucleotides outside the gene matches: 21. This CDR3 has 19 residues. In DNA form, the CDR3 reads TGTGCCAGTTGGGGGGTCAGACCACAGGGGGCTTGGGTCTCCTACGAGCAGTACTTC. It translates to CASWGVRPQGAWVSYEQYF.

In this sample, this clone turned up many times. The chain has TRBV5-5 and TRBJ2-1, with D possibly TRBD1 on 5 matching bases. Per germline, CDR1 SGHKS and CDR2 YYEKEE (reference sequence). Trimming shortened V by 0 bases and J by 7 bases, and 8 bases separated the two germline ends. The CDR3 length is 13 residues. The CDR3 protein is CASSLAKGNEQFF. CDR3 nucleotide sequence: TGTGCCAGCAGCTTGGCCAAGGGGAATGAGCAGTTCTTC. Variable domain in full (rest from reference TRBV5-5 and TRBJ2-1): DAGVTQSPTHLIKTRGQQVTLRCSPISGHKSVSWYQQVLGQGPQFIFQYYEKEERGRGNFPDRFSARQFPNYSSELNVNALLLGDSALYLCASSLAKGNEQFFGPGTRLTVL.

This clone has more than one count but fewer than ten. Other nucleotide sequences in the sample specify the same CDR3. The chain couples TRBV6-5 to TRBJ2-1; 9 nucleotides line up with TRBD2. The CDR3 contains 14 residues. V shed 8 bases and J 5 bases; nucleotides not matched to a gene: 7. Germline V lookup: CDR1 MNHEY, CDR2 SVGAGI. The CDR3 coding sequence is TGTGCCAGCCAGCAAGCGGGAGGAAACAATGAGCAGTTCTTC. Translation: CASQQAGGNNEQFF.

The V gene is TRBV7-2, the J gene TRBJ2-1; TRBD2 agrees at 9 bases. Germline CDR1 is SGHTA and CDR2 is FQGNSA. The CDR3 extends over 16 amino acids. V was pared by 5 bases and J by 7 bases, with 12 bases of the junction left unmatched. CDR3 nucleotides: TGTGCCAGCAGCCAGAAGGCCCTAGCGGGGTTGAATGAGCAGTTCTTC. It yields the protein CASSQKALAGLNEQFF.

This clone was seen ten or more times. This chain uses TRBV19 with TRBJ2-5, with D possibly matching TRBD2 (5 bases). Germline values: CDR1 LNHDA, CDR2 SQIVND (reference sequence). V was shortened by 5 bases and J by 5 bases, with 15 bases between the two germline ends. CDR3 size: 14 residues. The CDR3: CASSSPGFGETQYF. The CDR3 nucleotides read TGTGCCAGTAGTTCTCCGGGATTCGGGGAGACCCAGTACTTC.

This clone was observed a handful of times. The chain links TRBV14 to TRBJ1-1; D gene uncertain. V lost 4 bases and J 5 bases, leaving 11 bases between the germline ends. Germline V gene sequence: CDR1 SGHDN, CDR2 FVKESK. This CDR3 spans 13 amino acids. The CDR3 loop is CASSLRPVTEAFF. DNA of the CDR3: TGTGCCAGCAGCCTTCGTCCGGTTACTGAAGCTTTCTTT.

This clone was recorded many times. CDR3 sequence (DNA): TGTGCCAGCAGCAGAGAGGATGAGCAGTTCTTC. Its protein product is CASSREDEQFF. The rearrangement joins TRBV7-9 to TRBJ2-1, with D unresolved. The CDR3 runs to 11 residues. Trimming removed 5 bases at V and 8 bases at J, with 7 bases between. Germline V gene sequence: CDR1 SEHNR, CDR2 FQNEAQ (reference sequence).

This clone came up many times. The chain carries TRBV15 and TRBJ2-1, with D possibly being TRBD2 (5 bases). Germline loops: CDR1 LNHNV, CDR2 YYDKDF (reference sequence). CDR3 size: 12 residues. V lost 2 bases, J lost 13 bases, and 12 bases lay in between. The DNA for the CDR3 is TGTGCCACCAGCAGACGCGAGGGCCTTCAGTTCTTC. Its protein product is CATSRREGLQFF. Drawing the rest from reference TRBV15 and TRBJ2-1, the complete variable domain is DAMVIQNPRYQVTQFGKPVTLSCSQTLNHNVMYWYQQKSSQAPKLLFHYYDKDFNNEADTPDNFQSRRPNTSFCFLDIRSPGLGDTAMYLCATSRREGLQFFGPGTRLTVL.

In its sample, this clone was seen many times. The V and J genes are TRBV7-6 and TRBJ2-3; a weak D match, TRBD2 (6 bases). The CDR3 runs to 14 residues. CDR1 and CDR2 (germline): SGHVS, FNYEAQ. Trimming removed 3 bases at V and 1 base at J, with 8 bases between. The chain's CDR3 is CASSFRGGTDTQYF. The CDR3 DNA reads TGTGCCAGCAGCTTCCGCGGGGGCACAGATACGCAGTATTTT.

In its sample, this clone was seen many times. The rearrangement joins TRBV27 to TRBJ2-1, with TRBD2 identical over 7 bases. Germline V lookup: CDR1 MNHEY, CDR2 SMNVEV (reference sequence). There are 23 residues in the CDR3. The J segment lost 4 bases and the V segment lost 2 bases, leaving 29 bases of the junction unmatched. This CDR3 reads CASSLGGGRSLLWGGGPYNEQFF. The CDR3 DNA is TGTGCCAGCAGTTTAGGAGGAGGGCGCTCGTTACTGTGGGGCGGGGGTCCATACAATGAGCAGTTCTTC.